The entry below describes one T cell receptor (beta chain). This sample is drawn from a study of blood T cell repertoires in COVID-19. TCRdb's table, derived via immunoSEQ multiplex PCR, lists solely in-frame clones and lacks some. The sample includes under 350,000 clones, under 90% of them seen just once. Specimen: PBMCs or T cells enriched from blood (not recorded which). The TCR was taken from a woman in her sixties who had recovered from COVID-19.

CDR3 nucleotide sequence: TGCGCCAGCAGCCCATACGTTTCGGGACAGGGCCATAGTGAGCAGTTCTTC. Amino acids: CASSPYVSGQGHSEQFF. The genes are TRBV5-1 and TRBJ2-1; 9 nucleotides align to TRBD1. CDR1 and CDR2 (germline): SGHRS, YFSETQ. CDR3 length: 17 residues. V was pared by 4 bases and J by 9 bases, with 17 bases of the junction left unmatched.